This TCR beta chain was profiled in a study of shared clonotypes between healthy human individuals. Study summary: For every donor, three CD4 naive, three CD4 memory, two CD8 naive and one CD8 memory plates were used. Study conclusions and caveats: Rarefaction revealed incomplete sorted-subset sequencing despite large depth.

For this clone: Its specificity is not known. Other DNA sequences of this sample code for an identical CDR3.

V was shortened by 0 bases and J by 0 bases, with 3 bases between the two germline ends. Germline CDR1 reads SGHNT; CDR2 reads YYREEE (reference sequence). The CDR3 contains 14 residues. Investigators spread the genomic DNA of each subset evenly over several immunoSEQ plates. The authors loaded approximately 220 ng DNA, about 30,000 T cell genomes, into sorted-subset replicate PCRs. This table comes from immunoSEQ multiplex PCR, and its TCRdb copy is limited to in-frame clones, with some not included. The data show roughly 2.4 million clones, 95% seen once. This rearrangement joins TRBV5-4 to TRBJ2-2; D ambiguous. Sample: naive CD4+ T cells sorted from blood. Subset specified: CD45RA+ positively selected. The TCR comes from a man aged 18 to 30 in good health. In nucleotides, the CDR3 is TGTGCCAGCAGCTTGGATCCGAACACCGGGGAGCTGTTTTTT. Translation gives CASSLDPNTGELFF.